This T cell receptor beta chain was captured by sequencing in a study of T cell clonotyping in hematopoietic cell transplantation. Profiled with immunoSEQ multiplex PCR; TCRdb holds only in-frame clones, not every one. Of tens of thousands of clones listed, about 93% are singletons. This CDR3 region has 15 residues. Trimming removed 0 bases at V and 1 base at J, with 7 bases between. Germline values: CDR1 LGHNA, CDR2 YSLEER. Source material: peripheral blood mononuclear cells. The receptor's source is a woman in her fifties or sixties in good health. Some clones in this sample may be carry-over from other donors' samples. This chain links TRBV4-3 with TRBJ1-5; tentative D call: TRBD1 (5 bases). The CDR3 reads CASSQDRGSNQPQHF. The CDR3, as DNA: TGCGCCAGCAGCCAAGATAGGGGCAGCAATCAGCCCCAGCATTTT.